Listed here is a single T cell receptor beta chain. Its antigen is not identified. Profiling relied on immunoSEQ multiplex PCR, and the TCRdb table lists in-frame clones only, not all of them. The table lists 180,000 or so clones, about 93% of them singletons. The source of the sample is a study of T cell responses to AZD1222 COVID-19 vaccine. Study overall: Some second doses came at about 4 weeks and others at about 12 weeks; these were pooled. Study-level points and caveats: Targets within unmutated variant regions were reportedly found for nearly half of spike-specific TCRs. Females made up more of the donors, who were largely white British, and clonal diversity may have come out too low.

The CDR3 has 16 residues. V was pared by 5 bases and J by 3 bases, with 17 bases between. From germline, CDR1 is SGHAT and CDR2 FQDESV (reference sequence). The sequence derives from an adult in good health. This chain connects TRBV11-1 to TRBJ1-3, with D maybe TRBD1 (5 bases). The sample in question was peripheral blood, obtained on day 0 of AZD1222 vaccination. DNA of the CDR3: TGTGCCAGCAGCCGGAAGCAGGGCGAATTTGGAAACACCATATATTTT. As protein: CASSRKQGEFGNTIYF.